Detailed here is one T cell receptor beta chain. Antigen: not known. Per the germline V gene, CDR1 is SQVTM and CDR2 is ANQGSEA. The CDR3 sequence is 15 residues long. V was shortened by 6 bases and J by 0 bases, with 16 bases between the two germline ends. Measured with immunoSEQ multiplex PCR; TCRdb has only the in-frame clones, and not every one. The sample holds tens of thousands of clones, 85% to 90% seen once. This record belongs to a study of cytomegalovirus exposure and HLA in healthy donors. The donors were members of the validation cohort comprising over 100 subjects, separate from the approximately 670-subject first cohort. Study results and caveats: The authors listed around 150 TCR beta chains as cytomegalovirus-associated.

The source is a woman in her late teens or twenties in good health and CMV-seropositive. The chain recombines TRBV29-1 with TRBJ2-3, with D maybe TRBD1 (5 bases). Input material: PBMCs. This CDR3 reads CSVHPQETSTDTQYF. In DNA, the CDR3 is TGCAGCGTCCATCCACAGGAGACTAGCACAGATACGCAGTATTTT.